The next 18 T cell receptor beta chains were all read from a single sample in a study of cytomegalovirus exposure and HLA in healthy donors. Vbeta (60) and Jbeta (13) primers were used in the PCR. Clones were sequenced by immunoSEQ multiplex PCR, and TCRdb holds only the in-frame ones, with some missing. The repertoire holds some 65,000 clones, with about 72% as singletons. The sample consisted of PBMCs. Receptor source: a man aged 45-65 years in good health and CMV-seropositive.

CDR3 sequence reads: CASSMSDRGITEAFF. The CDR3, as DNA: TGTGCCAGCAGTATGTCGGACAGGGGGATCACTGAAGCTTTCTTT. The chain has TRBV6-5 and TRBJ1-1; TRBD1 aligns across 10 bases. The trim removed 5 bases at V and 4 bases at J, leaving 7 bases unmatched. The CDR3 consists of 15 residues. Germline V lookup: CDR1 MNHEY, CDR2 SVGAGI.

The CDR3 DNA is TGCGCCAGCAGGGCGGATATCACCTACGAGCAGTACTTC. Its protein product is CASRADITYEQYF. The rearrangement links TRBV5-1 to TRBJ2-7; D gene unclear. The V end lost 5 bases, the J end lost 2 bases, and 11 bases lay between the germline ends. Per the germline V gene, CDR1 is SGHRS and CDR2 is YFSETQ. The CDR3 totals 13 residues.

The chain employs TRBV6-1 and TRBJ1-5; D perhaps matches TRBD1 (5 bases). The V gene lost 7 bases and the J gene lost 0 bases, with 13 bases spanning the gap. Germline-derived CDR1 and CDR2 are MNHNS and SASEGT. The CDR3 totals 15 residues. CDR3 region: CASKVSGDSNQPQHF. In nucleotides, the CDR3 is TGTGCCAGCAAGGTTTCGGGGGATAGCAATCAGCCCCAGCATTTT.

This chain joins TRBV6-5 and TRBJ1-4; 7 bases align to TRBD1. V lost 5 bases and J lost 8; bases outside the gene matches: 11. This CDR3 is built from 15 residues. Germline V gene sequence: CDR1 MNHEY, CDR2 SVGAGI. CDR3 DNA: TGTGCCAGCAGTAGGACCGGGACAGTGAGCGAAAAACTGTTTTTT. Amino acids: CASSRTGTVSEKLFF.

This chain connects TRBV5-8 to TRBJ2-3, with 8 bases matching TRBD1. This CDR3 comprises 15 residues. Germline V gene data show CDR1 as SGHTS and CDR2 as YDEGEE. Unmatched junction bases numbered 9, after V lost 4 bases and J lost 5 bases. CDR3 nucleotides: TGTGCCAGCAGCAGCTACCAGGGGGCGGGAGATACGCAGTATTTT. It is translated as CASSSYQGAGDTQYF.

The chain combines TRBV28 with TRBJ1-5; TRBD1 aligns across 7 bases. Trimming cost V 5 bases and J 7 bases; bases outside gene matches: 11. The CDR3 is made up of 15 amino acids. Germline CDR1 and CDR2: MDHEN and SYDVKM. The CDR3 protein is CASSPRGRGNQPQHF. In DNA form, the CDR3 reads TGTGCCAGCAGTCCTCGGGGCAGGGGGAACCAGCCCCAGCATTTT.

The chain combines TRBV5-1 with TRBJ2-5; 7 nucleotides line up with TRBD2. Trimming cost V 7 bases and J 5 bases; bases outside gene matches: 5. Germline V gives CDR1 SGHRS, CDR2 YFSETQ. The CDR3 runs to 12 residues. The CDR3 reads CASGGVKETQYF. CDR3 in DNA: TGCGCCAGCGGGGGGGTGAAGGAGACCCAGTACTTC.

The CDR3 protein is CASGQQINSGELFF. The CDR3 nucleotides read TGTGCTAGTGGTCAACAGATAAACTCCGGGGAGCTGTTTTTT. The chain uses TRBV12-5 and TRBJ2-2; D ambiguous. The germline V gene encodes CDR1 LGHNT and CDR2 FRNRAP. The CDR3 contains 14 residues. V shed 5 bases and J shed 6 bases, with 13 bases lying between them.

This clone was seen a few times. This chain connects TRBV2 to TRBJ1-1, with no clear D. CDR3 length equals 11 residues. Trimming stripped 6 bases from V and 8 bases from J, with 10 bases between. Germline V CDR1 and CDR2: SNHLY, FYNNEI. The CDR3 protein is CASSVTREAFF. CDR3 nucleotides: TGTGCCAGCAGCGTGACAAGGGAAGCTTTCTTT.

This clone showed up just a few times. V gene TRBV19 combines with J gene TRBJ2-3; 9 bases fit TRBD2. This CDR3 is 17 amino acids long. V was clipped by 4 bases and J by 0 bases; unmatched bases: 8. Germline V gene lookup returns CDR1 LNHDA and CDR2 SQIVND (reference sequence). For the CDR3, the DNA is TGTGCCAGTAGTAGGCAGACTAGCGGTACTAGCACAGATACGCAGTATTTT. This sequence encodes CASSRQTSGTSTDTQYF. The variable domain in full, with the rest retrieved from reference TRBV19 and TRBJ2-3, is DGGITQSPKYLFRKEGQNVTLSCEQNLNHDAMYWYRQDPGQGLRLIYYSQIVNDFQKGDIAEGYSVSREKKESFPLTVTSAQKNPTAFYLCASSRQTSGTSTDTQYFGPGTRLTVL.

The chain uses TRBV9 and TRBJ2-2; unclear D gene. This CDR3 spans 16 amino acids. Germline CDR1 SGDLS, CDR2 YYNGEE. Trimming removed 0 bases at V and 6 bases at J, with 15 bases between. CDR3 nucleotides: TGTGCCAGCAGCGTAGATAGAATTGCTTACGCCGGGGAGCTGTTTTTT. It codes for CASSVDRIAYAGELFF.

The CDR3 DNA reads as TGTGCCAGCAGACTGATAGCGGGAGGTGCCCAAGAGACCCAGTACTTC. This encodes CASRLIAGGAQETQYF. This sequence joins TRBV28 and TRBJ2-5; 10 nucleotides line up with TRBD2. The CDR3 extends over 16 amino acids. CDR1 MDHEN and CDR2 SYDVKM come from the germline V gene. V shed 6 bases and J 1 base; nucleotides not matched to a gene: 8.

This sequence joins TRBV19 and TRBJ2-7; 9 bases align to TRBD1. The CDR3 is 16 residues long. Germline CDR1 and CDR2: LNHDA and SQIVND (reference sequence). Trimming removed 4 bases from V and 4 bases from J; junction bases left unmatched: 11. Written as DNA, the CDR3 is TGTGCCAGTAGTAGGGACAGGGCTGCGATCGGTTACGAGCAGTACTTC. Translated: CASSRDRAAIGYEQYF.

The chain couples TRBV7-6 to TRBJ1-5; 8 bases are shared with TRBD1. The germline CDR1 and CDR2 sequences are SGHVS and FNYEAQ. V shed 6 bases, J shed 2 bases, and the junction held 18 bases outside the gene matches. The CDR3 extends over 19 amino acids. The CDR3 reads CASSSLVRDRPMGNQPQHF. The CDR3 region has the DNA TGTGCCAGCAGTTCACTCGTCCGGGACAGGCCCATGGGCAATCAGCCCCAGCATTTT. Complete variable domain (other parts from reference TRBV7-6 and TRBJ1-5): GAGVSQSPRYKVTKRGQDVALRCDPISGHVSLYWYRQALGQGPEFLTYFNYEAQQDKSGLPNDRFSAERPEGSISTLTIQRTEQRDSAMYRCASSSLVRDRPMGNQPQHFGDGTRLSIL.

The chain recombines TRBV7-9 with TRBJ1-6; D gene uncertain. Germline values: CDR1 SEHNR, CDR2 FQNEAQ (reference sequence). CDR3 length equals 16 residues. Trimming took 2 bases from V and 5 from J, leaving 13 bases between them. CDR3 residues: CASSLQRQANNSPLHF. The CDR3 DNA follows: TGTGCCAGCAGCTTACAACGACAAGCCAATAATTCACCCCTCCACTTT.

The chain has TRBV6-5 and TRBJ2-4; 7 bases map to TRBD1. Germline CDR1 MNHEY, CDR2 SVGAGI. The junction had 3 bases not matched to a gene; V was cut back by 2 bases and J by 5 bases. CDR3 length: 14 amino acids. CDR3 nucleotides: TGTGCCAGCAGTTACGGAACAGGGGAAAACATTCAGTACTTC. Its protein product is CASSYGTGENIQYF.

The chain combines TRBV5-6 with TRBJ1-1; D not certain. This CDR3 has 14 amino acids. Trimming left V 4 bases short and J 0 bases short, with 10 bases between. Germline lookup yields CDR1 SGHDT and CDR2 YYEEEE. The chain's CDR3 is CASSKQFVNTEAFF. The CDR3 DNA reads as TGTGCCAGCAGCAAACAATTTGTGAACACTGAAGCTTTCTTT.

CDR3 loop: CASSLGPGQTNSNQPQHF. For the CDR3, the DNA is TGTGCCAGCAGCTTAGGTCCGGGACAGACGAATAGCAATCAGCCCCAGCATTTT. The chain has TRBV7-9 and TRBJ1-5; TRBD1 matches at 7 bases. This CDR3 is built from 18 residues. Germline assignment: CDR1 SEHNR and CDR2 FQNEAQ (reference sequence). J was trimmed by 0 bases and V by 1 base; bases with no gene match: 9.